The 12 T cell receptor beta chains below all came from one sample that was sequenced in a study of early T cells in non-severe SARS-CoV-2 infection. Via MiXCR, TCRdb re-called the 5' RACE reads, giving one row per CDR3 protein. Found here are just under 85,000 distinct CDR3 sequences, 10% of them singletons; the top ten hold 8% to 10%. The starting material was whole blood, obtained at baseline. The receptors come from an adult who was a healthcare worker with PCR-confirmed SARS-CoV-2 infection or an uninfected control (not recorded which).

Here the CDR3 DNA reads TGTGCCAGCAGGGAGGGCGATACGCAGTATTTT. Translating it yields CASREGDTQYF. The chain employs TRBV27 and TRBJ2-3; TRBD2 might be the D (6 bases). Germline CDR1 MNHEY, CDR2 SMNVEV (reference sequence). Trimming removed 6 bases from V and 6 bases from J, with 7 bases in between. The CDR3 runs to 11 residues.

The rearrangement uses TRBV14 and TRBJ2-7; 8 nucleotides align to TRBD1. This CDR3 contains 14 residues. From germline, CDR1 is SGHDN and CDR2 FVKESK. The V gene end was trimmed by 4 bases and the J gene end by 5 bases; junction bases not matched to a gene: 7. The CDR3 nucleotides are TGTGCCAGCAGCCGGGGGACAGGTGTCCACGAGCAGTACTTC. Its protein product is CASSRGTGVHEQYF.

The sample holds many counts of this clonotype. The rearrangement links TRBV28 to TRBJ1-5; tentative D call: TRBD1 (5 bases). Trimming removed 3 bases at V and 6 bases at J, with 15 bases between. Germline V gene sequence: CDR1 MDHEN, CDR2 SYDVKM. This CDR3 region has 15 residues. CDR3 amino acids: CASSLAGRGVQPQHF. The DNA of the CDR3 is TGTGCCAGCAGTTTGGCAGGGAGGGGAGTTCAGCCCCAGCATTTT.

Here the CDR3 reads CASSVAGNTEAFF. The CDR3 bases are TGCGCCAGCAGTGTTGCAGGGAACACTGAAGCTTTCTTT. The rearrangement uses TRBV10-1 and TRBJ1-1; D call uncertain. Deletions cut 4 bases from V and 1 base from J, with 7 bases between. This CDR3 has 13 amino acids. CDR1 is WNHNN, CDR2 SYGVQD, per germline (reference sequence).

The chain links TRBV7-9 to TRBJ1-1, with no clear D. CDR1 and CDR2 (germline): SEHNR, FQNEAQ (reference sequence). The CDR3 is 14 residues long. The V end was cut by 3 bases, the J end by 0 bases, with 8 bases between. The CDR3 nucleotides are TGTGCCAGCAGCTTTGGACGTTTGAACACTGAAGCTTTCTTT. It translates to CASSFGRLNTEAFF.

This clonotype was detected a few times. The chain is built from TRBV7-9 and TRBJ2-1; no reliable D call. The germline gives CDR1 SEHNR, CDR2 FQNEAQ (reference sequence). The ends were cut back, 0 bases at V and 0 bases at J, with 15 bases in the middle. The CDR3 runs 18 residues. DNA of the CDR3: TGTGCCAGCAGCTTAGCTGGGTCAGGCAGTAGCTCCTACAATGAGCAGTTCTTC. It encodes CASSLAGSGSSSYNEQFF.

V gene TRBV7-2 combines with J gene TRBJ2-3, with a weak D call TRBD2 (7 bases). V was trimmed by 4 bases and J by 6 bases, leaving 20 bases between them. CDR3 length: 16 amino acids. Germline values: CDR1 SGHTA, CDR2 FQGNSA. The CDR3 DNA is TGTGCCAGCAGCTCCGGGGGGCTTTACTCTGGGGATACGCAGTATTTT. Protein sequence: CASSSGGLYSGDTQYF.

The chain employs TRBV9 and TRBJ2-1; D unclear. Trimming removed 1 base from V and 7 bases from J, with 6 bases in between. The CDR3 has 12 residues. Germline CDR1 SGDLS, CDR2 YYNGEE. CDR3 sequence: CASSVRSNEQFF. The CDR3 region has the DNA TGTGCCAGCAGCGTAAGGAGTAATGAGCAGTTCTTC.

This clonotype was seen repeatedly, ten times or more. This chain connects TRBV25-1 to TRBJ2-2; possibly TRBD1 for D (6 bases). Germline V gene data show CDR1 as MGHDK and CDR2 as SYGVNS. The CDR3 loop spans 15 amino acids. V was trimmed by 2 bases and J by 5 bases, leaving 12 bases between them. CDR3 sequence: CASSEPGTSTGELFF. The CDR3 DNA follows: TGTGCCAGCAGTGAACCAGGGACATCGACCGGGGAGCTGTTTTTT.

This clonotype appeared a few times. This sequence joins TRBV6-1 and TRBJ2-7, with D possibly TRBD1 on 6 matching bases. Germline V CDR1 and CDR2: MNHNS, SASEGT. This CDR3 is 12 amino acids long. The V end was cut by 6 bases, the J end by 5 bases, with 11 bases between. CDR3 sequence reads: CASRQTGNEQYF. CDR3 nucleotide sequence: TGTGCCAGCAGACAAACAGGGAACGAGCAGTACTTC.

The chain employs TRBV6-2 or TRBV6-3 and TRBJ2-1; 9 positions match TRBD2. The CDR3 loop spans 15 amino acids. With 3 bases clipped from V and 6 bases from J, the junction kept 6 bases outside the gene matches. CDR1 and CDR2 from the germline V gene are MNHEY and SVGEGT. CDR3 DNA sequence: TGTGCCAGCAGTTATGGTGGAGCGGGAGGCAATGAGCAGTTCTTC. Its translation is CASSYGGAGGNEQFF.

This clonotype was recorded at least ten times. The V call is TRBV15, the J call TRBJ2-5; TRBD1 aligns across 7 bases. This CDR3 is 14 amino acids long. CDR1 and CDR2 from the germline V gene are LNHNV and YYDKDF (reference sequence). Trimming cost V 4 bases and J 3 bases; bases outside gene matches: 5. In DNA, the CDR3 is TGTGCCACCAGCATGGGGACAGTGAAAGAGACCCAGTACTTC. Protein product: CATSMGTVKETQYF. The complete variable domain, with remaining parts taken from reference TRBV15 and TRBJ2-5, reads DAMVIQNPRYQVTQFGKPVTLSCSQTLNHNVMYWYQQKSSQAPKLLFHYYDKDFNNEADTPDNFQSRRPNTSFCFLDIRSPGLGDTAMYLCATSMGTVKETQYFGPGTRLLVL.